The clone carrying this TCR beta chain has a single count. Its antigen remains unknown. Profiled with immunoSEQ multiplex PCR; TCRdb holds only in-frame clones, not every one. The sample lists around 54,000 clones; less than 90% were seen once. Stated time point: week 47, end of study. Vaccination used 300 ug of mutant IDH1 20-mer peptide per dose, with topical imiquimod. The astrocytomas were IDH1-mutant, ATRX-negative, and WHO grade 3 or 4. These data are taken from a study of a mutant IDH1 vaccine in newly diagnosed glioma. Study details: Averaging around 42 years of age, treated patients were about 62% male and approximately 38% female.

The CDR3 runs to 15 residues. The germline CDR1 and CDR2 sequences are SNHLY and FYNNEI. The ends lost 6 bases at V and 3 bases at J; junction bases unmatched: 8. The chain uses TRBV2 and TRBJ1-5; TRBD1 matches at 7 bases. The specimen was PBMCs, collected from a glioma patient whose treatment included an IDH1 peptide vaccine. The sequence came from a woman between 45 and 65 years old with glioma. For the CDR3, the DNA is TGTGCCAGCAGCCCTGGACAGGTATTCAATCAGCCCCAGCATTTT. This sequence encodes CASSPGQVFNQPQHF. Full variable domain (rest looked up from reference TRBV2 and TRBJ1-5): EPEVTQTPSHQVTQMGQEVILRCVPISNHLYFYWYRQILGQKVEFLVSFYNNEISEKSEIFDDQFSVERPDGSNFTLKIRSTKLEDSAMYFCASSPGQVFNQPQHFGDGTRLSIL.